This T cell receptor (beta chain) was sequenced during a study of T-cell reconstitution after alpha-beta-depleted transplantation in children. Overall study findings and caveats: Approximately two months post-transplant, alpha-beta T cells reportedly originated from several hundred expanded graft clones. T-cell counts and diversity at one year post-transplant came mainly from newly produced T cells. For some patients, TCRbeta diversity was high at day 60 because of recipient T cells and thymic progenitors that survived.

TCRbeta library preparation incorporated unique molecular identifiers. TCRdb re-called the PCR reads through MiXCR, storing one row per CDR3 protein. Seen here are more than 500,000 distinct CDR3 sequences, 9.5% to 12% observed once, and the top ten hold 14%. Of note for this clonotype: Its antigen is still unknown.

The specimen comprised PBMCs, mostly from graft donor cells, sampled 180 days after TCRalphabeta/CD19-depleted stem cell transplant. The receptor comes from a female patient aged 2-15 years who had a stem cell transplant for aplastic anemia, so the T cells may come from the graft donor.

CDR3 sequence (DNA): TGTGCCAGCAGCGCGAACAGGGGGAACACTGAAGCTTTCTTT. Translation: CASSANRGNTEAFF. This chain joins TRBV7-9 and TRBJ1-1; 7 bases are shared with TRBD1. V lost 5 bases, J lost 1 base, and 4 bases stayed unmatched. The germline gives CDR1 SEHNR, CDR2 FQNEAQ (reference sequence). The CDR3 has 14 residues.